These 10 T cell receptor beta chains share one sample of origin, sequenced in a study of Ad26.COV2.S vaccination and SARS-CoV-2 variants. Generated by immunoSEQ multiplex PCR, the TCRdb table keeps only in-frame clones and is missing some. This sample has 300,000 to 400,000 clones, with over 75% found just once. Specified treatment: around 19 received Ad26.COV2.S at low or high dose, single or two shots; about five received placebo; per-sample allocation not given. Each sample was drawn 63 days after the first injection (of vaccine or placebo). Sequenced here: peripheral blood, sampled in a trial of Ad26.COV2.S vaccine versus placebo. These receptors all stem from a person aged 18-60 years who received the Ad26.COV2.S COVID-19 vaccine or a placebo.

The genes are TRBV15 and TRBJ1-5, with D uncertain. Germline V gene lookup returns CDR1 LNHNV and CDR2 YYDKDF (reference sequence). V shed 0 bases and J shed 4 bases, with 10 bases lying between them. CDR3 length equals 15 residues. In nucleotides, the CDR3 is TGTGCCACCAGCAGAGATAGGATTCGGAATCAGCCCCAGCATTTT. Protein product: CATSRDRIRNQPQHF.

The J gene is TRBJ2-2, the V gene TRBV20-1, with D perhaps matching TRBD1 or TRBD2 (5 bases each). The CDR3 runs to 11 residues. Germline V CDR1 and CDR2: DFQATT, SNEGSKA (reference sequence). V was trimmed by 1 base and J by 9 bases, leaving 6 bases between them. The CDR3 DNA sequence: TGCAGTGCTAGAGCGGGACGGGAGCTGTTTTTT. It translates to CSARAGRELFF.

The chain employs TRBV25-1 and TRBJ2-7, with 7 bases lining up with TRBD1. V dropped 8 bases and J dropped 5; count of bases not matched to a gene: 9. CDR1 MGHDK and CDR2 SYGVNS come from the germline V gene. The CDR3 has 13 residues. Here the CDR3 reads CASGKRQGDEQYF. For the CDR3, the DNA is TGTGCCAGCGGGAAGAGACAGGGTGACGAGCAGTACTTC.

The rearrangement uses TRBV18 and TRBJ2-5; D may be TRBD2 (5 bases). The CDR3 is 12 amino acids. Germline V gene lookup returns CDR1 KGHSH and CDR2 LQKENI. V was cut by 3 bases and J by 7 bases, with 9 bases left in between. CDR3 nucleotides: TGTGCCAGCTCACCGAGAGAGGGGACCCAGTACTTC. Translation: CASSPREGTQYF.

V gene TRBV12-5 combines with J gene TRBJ2-5, with D hard to call. The germline CDR1 and CDR2 sequences are LGHNT and FRNRAP. The CDR3 is made up of 12 amino acids. V lost 0 bases and J 6 bases, leaving 5 bases between the germline ends. CDR3 DNA: TGTGCTAGTGGTTTGGTAACCCAGACCCAGTACTTC. This gives the protein CASGLVTQTQYF. Drawing the rest from reference TRBV12-5 and TRBJ2-5, the complete variable domain is DARVTQTPRHKVTEMGQEVTMRCQPILGHNTVFWYRQTMMQGLELLAYFRNRAPLDDSGMPKDRFSAEMPDATLATLKIQPSEPRDSAVYFCASGLVTQTQYFGPGTRLLVL.

The genes are TRBV19 and TRBJ1-1, with D tentatively TRBD1 (6 bases). V lost 3 bases and J 0 bases, leaving 14 bases between the germline ends. Germline-derived CDR1 and CDR2 are LNHDA and SQIVND (reference sequence). The CDR3 sequence is 16 residues long. The CDR3 DNA reads as TGTGCCAGTAGTATCTCAGGGGACCGTATGAACACTGAAGCTTTCTTT. Translated, it gives CASSISGDRMNTEAFF.

The chain uses TRBV5-6 and TRBJ2-1; 7 bases match TRBD2. V lost 1 base, J lost 1 base, and 2 bases stayed unmatched. In germline, CDR1 is SGHDT, CDR2 YYEEEE. The CDR3 has 15 amino acids. The CDR3 coding sequence is TGTGCCAGCAGCTTGTGGCGGGGGTCCTACAATGAGCAGTTCTTC. It encodes CASSLWRGSYNEQFF.

This clone was seen only a few times. The V and J genes are TRBV30 and TRBJ1-6; maybe TRBD1 (5 bases). Germline V gene lookup returns CDR1 GTSNPN and CDR2 SVGIG (reference sequence). The CDR3 length is 14 residues. Between the trimmed V and J ends, which lost 4 bases and 9 bases, there was a span of 16 bases. The CDR3 DNA reads as TGTGCCTGGACCCTAACGGGGCGCGGTTCACCCCTCCACTTT. Translation: CAWTLTGRGSPLHF.

The chain joins TRBV18 to TRBJ2-7, with TRBD1 matching 12 bases. CDR1 KGHSH and CDR2 LQKENI come from the germline V gene. This CDR3 has 18 amino acids. The J segment lost 1 base and the V segment lost 3 bases, leaving 10 bases of the junction unmatched. The CDR3 coding sequence is TGTGCCAGCTCACCTGTCCCGGGACAGGGGGCCGGGTCCTACGAGCAGTACTTC. Translated, it gives CASSPVPGQGAGSYEQYF.

The V call is TRBV9, the J call TRBJ2-3, with 7 bases lining up with TRBD2. The CDR3 spans 15 residues. J was trimmed by 8 bases and V by 0 bases; bases with no gene match: 9. Germline V gives CDR1 SGDLS, CDR2 YYNGEE. CDR3 region: CASSVVTSDQVTQYF. The CDR3 coding sequence is TGTGCCAGCAGCGTAGTCACTAGCGACCAAGTTACGCAGTATTTT.